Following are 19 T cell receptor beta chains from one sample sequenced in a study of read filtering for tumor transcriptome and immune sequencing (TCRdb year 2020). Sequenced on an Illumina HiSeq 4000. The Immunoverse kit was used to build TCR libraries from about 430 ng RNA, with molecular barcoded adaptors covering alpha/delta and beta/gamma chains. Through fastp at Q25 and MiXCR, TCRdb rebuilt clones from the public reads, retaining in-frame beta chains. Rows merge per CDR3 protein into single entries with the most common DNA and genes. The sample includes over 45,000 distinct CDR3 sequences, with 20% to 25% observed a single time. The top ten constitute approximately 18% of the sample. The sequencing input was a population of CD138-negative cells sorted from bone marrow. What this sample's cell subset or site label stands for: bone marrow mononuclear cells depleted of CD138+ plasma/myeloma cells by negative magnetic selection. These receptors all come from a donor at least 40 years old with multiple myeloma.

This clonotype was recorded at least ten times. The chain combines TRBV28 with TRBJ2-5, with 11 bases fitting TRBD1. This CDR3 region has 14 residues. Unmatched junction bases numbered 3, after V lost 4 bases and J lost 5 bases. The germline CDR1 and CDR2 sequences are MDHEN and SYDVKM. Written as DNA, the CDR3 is TGTGCCAGCAGTTCCGGACAGGGGGCTGAGACCCAGTACTTC. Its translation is CASSSGQGAETQYF.

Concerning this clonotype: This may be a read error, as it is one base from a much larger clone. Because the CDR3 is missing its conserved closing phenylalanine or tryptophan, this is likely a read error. The CDR3 bases are TGTGCCAGCAGTCCAGGGACAGGTCTTTTAGAGACCCAGTACCTC. This sequence encodes CASSPGTGLLETQYL. The chain is built from TRBV28 and TRBJ2-5; 8 nucleotides match TRBD1. The ends lost 5 bases at V and 4 bases at J; junction bases unmatched: 9. Germline CDR1 is MDHEN and CDR2 is SYDVKM. The length of the CDR3 is 15 residues.

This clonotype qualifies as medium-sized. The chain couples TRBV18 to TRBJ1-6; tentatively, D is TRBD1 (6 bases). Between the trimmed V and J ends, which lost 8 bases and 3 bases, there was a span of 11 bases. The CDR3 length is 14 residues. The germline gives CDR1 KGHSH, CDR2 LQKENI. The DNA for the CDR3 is TGTGCCAGCCGCCGGACAGACTATAATTCACCCCTCCACTTT. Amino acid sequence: CASRRTDYNSPLHF. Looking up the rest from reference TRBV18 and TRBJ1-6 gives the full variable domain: NAGVMQNPRHLVRRRGQEARLRCSPMKGHSHVYWYRQLPEEGLKFMVYLQKENIIDESGMPKERFSAEFPKEGPSILRIQQVVRGDSAAYFCASRRTDYNSPLHFGNGTRLTVT.

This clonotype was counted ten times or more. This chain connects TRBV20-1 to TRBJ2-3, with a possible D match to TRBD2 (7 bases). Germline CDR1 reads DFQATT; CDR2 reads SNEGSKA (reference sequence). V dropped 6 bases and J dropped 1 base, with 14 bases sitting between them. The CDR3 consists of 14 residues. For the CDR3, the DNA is TGCAGTGCGGCCAAAGGGGGGGGCACAGATACGCAGTATTTT. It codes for CSAAKGGGTDTQYF.

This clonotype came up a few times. The CDR3 sequence is CASSPRTGTSGIEQYF. Written as DNA, the CDR3 is TGTGCCAGCTCACCAAGAACCGGGACTAGCGGGATCGAGCAGTACTTC. This chain joins TRBV18 and TRBJ2-7, with TRBD2 matching 13 bases. V lost 2 bases, J lost 6 bases, and 7 bases stayed unmatched. CDR3 length: 16 amino acids. CDR1 and CDR2 from the germline V gene are KGHSH and LQKENI.

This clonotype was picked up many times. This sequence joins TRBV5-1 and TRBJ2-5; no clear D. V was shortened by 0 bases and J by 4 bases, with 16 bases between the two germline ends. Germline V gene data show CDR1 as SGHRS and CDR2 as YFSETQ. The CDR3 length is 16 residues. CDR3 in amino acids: CASSLATGRAGETQYF. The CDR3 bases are TGCGCCAGCAGCTTGGCCACGGGCCGCGCTGGAGAGACCCAGTACTTC.

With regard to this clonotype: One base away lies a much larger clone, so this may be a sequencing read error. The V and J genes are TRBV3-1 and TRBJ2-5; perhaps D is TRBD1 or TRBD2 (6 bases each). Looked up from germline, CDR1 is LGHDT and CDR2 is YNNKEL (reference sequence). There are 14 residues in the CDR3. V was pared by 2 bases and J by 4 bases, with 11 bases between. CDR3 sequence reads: CASSQSGARETQYF. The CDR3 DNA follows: TGTGCCAGCAGCCAATCGGGGGCGCGAGAGACCCAGTACTTC.

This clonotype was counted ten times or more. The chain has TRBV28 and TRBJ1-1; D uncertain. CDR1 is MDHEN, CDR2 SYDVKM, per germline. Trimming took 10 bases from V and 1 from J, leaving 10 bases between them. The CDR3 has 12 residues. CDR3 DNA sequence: TGTGCCACCCTTAAGGGGAACACTGAAGCTTTCTTT. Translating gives CATLKGNTEAFF.

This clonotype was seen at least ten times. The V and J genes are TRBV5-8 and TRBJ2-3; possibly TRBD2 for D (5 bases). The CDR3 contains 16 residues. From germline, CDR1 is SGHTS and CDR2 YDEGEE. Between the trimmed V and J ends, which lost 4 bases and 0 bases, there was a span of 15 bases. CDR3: CASSPWTPSSTDTQYF. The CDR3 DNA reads TGTGCCAGCAGCCCCTGGACTCCTTCTAGCACAGATACGCAGTATTTT.

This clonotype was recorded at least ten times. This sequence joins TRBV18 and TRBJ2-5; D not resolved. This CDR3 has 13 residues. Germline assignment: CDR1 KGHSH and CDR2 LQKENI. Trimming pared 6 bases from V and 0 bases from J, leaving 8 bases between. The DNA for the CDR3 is TGTGCCAGCTCTCAAGGACACCAAGAGACCCAGTACTTC. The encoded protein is CASSQGHQETQYF.

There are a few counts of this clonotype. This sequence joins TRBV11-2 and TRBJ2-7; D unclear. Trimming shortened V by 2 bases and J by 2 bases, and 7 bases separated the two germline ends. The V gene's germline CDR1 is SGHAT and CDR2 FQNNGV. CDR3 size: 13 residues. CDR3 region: CASSLRYTYEQYF. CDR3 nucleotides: TGTGCCAGCAGCTTACGGTACACCTACGAGCAGTACTTC.

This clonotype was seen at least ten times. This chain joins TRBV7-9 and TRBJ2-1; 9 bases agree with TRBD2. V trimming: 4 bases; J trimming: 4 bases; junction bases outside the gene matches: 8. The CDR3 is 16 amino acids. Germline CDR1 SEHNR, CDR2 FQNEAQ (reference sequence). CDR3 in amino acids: CASSSQPSGTYNEQFF. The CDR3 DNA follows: TGTGCCAGCAGCTCCCAGCCTAGCGGGACGTACAATGAGCAGTTCTTC.

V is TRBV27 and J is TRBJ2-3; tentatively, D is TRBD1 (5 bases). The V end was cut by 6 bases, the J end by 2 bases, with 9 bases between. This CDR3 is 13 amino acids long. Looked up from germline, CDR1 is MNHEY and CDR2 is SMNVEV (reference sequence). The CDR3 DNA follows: TGTGCCAGCAGCCCAGGGTCCACAGATACGCAGTATTTT. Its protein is CASSPGSTDTQYF.

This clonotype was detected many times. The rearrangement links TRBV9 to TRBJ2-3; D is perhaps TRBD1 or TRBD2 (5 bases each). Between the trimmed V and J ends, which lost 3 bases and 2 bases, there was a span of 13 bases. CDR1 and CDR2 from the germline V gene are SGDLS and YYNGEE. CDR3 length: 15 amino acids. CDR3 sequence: CASSDAGTYTDTQYF. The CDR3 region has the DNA TGTGCCAGCAGCGACGCCGGGACGTACACAGATACGCAGTATTTT.

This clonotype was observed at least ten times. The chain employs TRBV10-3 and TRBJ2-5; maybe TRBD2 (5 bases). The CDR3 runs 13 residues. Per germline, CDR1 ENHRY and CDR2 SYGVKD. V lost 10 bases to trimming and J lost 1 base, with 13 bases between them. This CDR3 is CATGEGGQETQYF. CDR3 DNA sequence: TGTGCCACAGGAGAGGGCGGCCAAGAGACCCAGTACTTC.

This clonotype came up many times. The CDR3 spells CASSPGRRSQETQYF. CDR3 DNA sequence: TGTGCCAGCTCACCCGGGAGGCGGAGCCAAGAGACCCAGTACTTC. The chain recombines TRBV18 with TRBJ2-5; 7 bases fit TRBD2. The CDR3 has 15 amino acids. CDR1 is KGHSH and CDR2 is LQKENI in the germline V gene. The junction had 5 bases not matched to a gene; V was cut back by 3 bases and J by 1 base.

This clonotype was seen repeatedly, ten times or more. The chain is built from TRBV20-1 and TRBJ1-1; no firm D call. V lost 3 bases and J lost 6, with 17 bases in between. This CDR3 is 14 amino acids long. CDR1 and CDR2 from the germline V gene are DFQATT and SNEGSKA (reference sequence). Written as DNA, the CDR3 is TGCAGTGCTAGGGGGATTTCATCCGGCGCTGAAGCTTTCTTT. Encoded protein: CSARGISSGAEAFF.

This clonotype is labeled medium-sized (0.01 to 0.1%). DNA for the CDR3: TGTGCCAGCGCTGGTAGCGCCCTGAATGAGCAGTTCTTC. It yields the protein CASAGSALNEQFF. The V gene is TRBV2, the J gene TRBJ2-1; D may be TRBD2 (5 bases). Germline V gives CDR1 SNHLY, CDR2 FYNNEI. V shed 8 bases and J shed 7 bases, with 15 bases lying between them. This CDR3 spans 13 amino acids.

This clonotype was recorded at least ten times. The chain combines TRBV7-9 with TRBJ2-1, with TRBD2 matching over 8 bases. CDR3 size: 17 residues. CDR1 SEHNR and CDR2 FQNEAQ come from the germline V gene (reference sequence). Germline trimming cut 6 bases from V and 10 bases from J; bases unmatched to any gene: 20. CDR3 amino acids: CASRPGIWVTSGEEQFF. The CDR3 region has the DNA TGTGCCAGCAGACCCGGTATCTGGGTAACTAGCGGAGAGGAGCAGTTCTTC.